The rows below give T cell receptor beta chains drawn from one sample of a study of shared clonotypes between healthy human individuals. Generated by immunoSEQ multiplex PCR, the TCRdb table keeps only in-frame clones and is missing some. The sample carries over a million clones, about 84% recorded once. Specimen: memory CD4+ T cells from PBMCs. The receptor set was obtained from a man between 18 and 35 years old in good health. Some clones in this sample may be carry-over from other donors' samples. CDR3s include the opening cysteine and the closing phenylalanine or tryptophan. The D gene is left open where the match is weak. Only part of the rows carry a size: once, few, many, or a class if the clone is expanded.

TRBJ2-5	18	TRBV7-3	NA	NA	CASSLTGASWRMRETQYF	TGTGCCAGCAGCTTAACTGGGGCTAGCTGGAGAATGAGAGAGACCCAGTACTTC
TRBJ2-1	13	TRBV11-3	NA	NA	CASSLGSYNEQFF	TGTGCCAGCAGCTTAGGGAGCTACAATGAGCAGTTCTTC
TRBJ2-2	14	TRBV7-9	TRBD2	NA	CASSLAAGGGELFF	TGTGCCAGCAGCTTAGCGGCGGGAGGCGGGGAGCTGTTTTTT
TRBJ1-2	13	TRBV27	NA	NA	CASSVKRDSGYTF	TGTGCCAGCAGTGTCAAAAGGGACTCTGGCTACACCTTC
TRBJ1-5	13	TRBV7-3	NA	few	CASSLGPQEPQHF	TGTGCCAGCAGCTTAGGTCCCCAGGAGCCCCAGCATTTT
TRBJ1-1	13	TRBV29-1	TRBD1	few	CSVERQGNTEAFF	TGCAGCGTTGAAAGACAGGGGAACACTGAAGCTTTCTTT
TRBJ2-1	18	TRBV4-3	NA	NA	CASSPQFLGRMGNGEQFF	TGCGCCAGCAGCCCCCAGTTCTTGGGGCGGATGGGGAACGGTGAGCAGTTCTTC
TRBJ2-7	10	TRBV6-1	NA	NA	CASSETEQYF	TGTGCCAGCAGTGAAACAGAGCAGTACTTC
TRBJ2-7	12	TRBV29-1	NA	NA	CSVTRGLYEQYF	TGCAGCGTCACCCGGGGGTTGTACGAGCAGTACTTC
TRBJ2-1	16	TRBV5-1	TRBD1	NA	CASSRDRPGKNNEQFF	TGCGCCAGCAGCCGGGACAGGCCAGGCAAGAACAATGAGCAGTTCTTC